The entry that follows covers one TCR beta chain sequence. The source of the sample is a study of blood T cell repertoires in COVID-19. Across the whole study: Researchers got acute and convalescent COVID-19 samples from the United States, Italy and Spain. T cells, B-cell-depleted T cells, or PBMCs provided the cDNA or gDNA that served as material.

Methods used by the authors: Estimated nucleated cell counts came from reference gene primer amplification. Method: immunoSEQ multiplex PCR; TCRdb's copy keeps in-frame clones and lacks some. That table is the source of V, J and clone size, and D and trimming were worked out from the DNA. The sample lists some 140,000 clones; approximately 79% were seen once. The CDR3 length is 13 residues. Germline CDR1 MNHNY, CDR2 SVGAGI (reference sequence). Trimming left V 2 bases short and J 6 bases short, with 10 bases between. The chain links TRBV6-6 to TRBJ1-1, with D possibly being TRBD1 (6 bases). The clonotype comes from a man in his 60s with acute or convalescent COVID-19. What was sequenced was peripheral blood. Here the CDR3 DNA reads TGTGCCAGCAGTTACGCCACAGGGTCTGAAGCTTTCTTT. This sequence encodes CASSYATGSEAFF.